One sample yielded the 19 T cell receptor beta chains listed below, sequenced in a study of T cell responses to AZD1222 COVID-19 vaccine. Profiling relied on immunoSEQ multiplex PCR, and the TCRdb table lists in-frame clones only, not all of them. The sample shows 150,000 to 200,000 clones, 85% to 95% of them seen only once. The source material was peripheral blood, sampled on day 0 of AZD1222 vaccination. These receptors originate from an adult in good health.

The chain is built from TRBV5-1 and TRBJ2-1; 9 nucleotides align to TRBD1. Trimming removed 3 bases from V and 4 bases from J; junction bases left unmatched: 5. The CDR3 spans 15 residues. The germline V gene encodes CDR1 SGHRS and CDR2 YFSETQ. The CDR3 DNA follows: TGCGCCAGCAGCTCGGGACAGGGAGTGTACAATGAGCAGTTCTTC. Amino acids: CASSSGQGVYNEQFF.

The chain uses TRBV7-9 and TRBJ1-1; D perhaps matches TRBD1 (5 bases). The CDR3 covers 19 residues. V lost 4 bases, J lost 4 bases, and 28 bases lay in between. Per germline, CDR1 SEHNR and CDR2 FQNEAQ (reference sequence). The CDR3: CASSSSPLIRGEDTTEAFF. CDR3 nucleotide sequence: TGTGCCAGCAGCTCAAGCCCGCTCATCAGAGGGGAGGATACCACTGAAGCTTTCTTT.

This clone has just one count. The chain joins TRBV4-2 to TRBJ2-5; D is unresolved. This CDR3 comprises 13 residues. The V gene lost 0 bases and the J gene lost 7 bases, with 9 bases spanning the gap. CDR1 is LGHNA, CDR2 YNFKEQ, per germline. The CDR3: CASSQDRPGTQYF. The CDR3 DNA sequence: TGTGCCAGCAGCCAAGATAGACCGGGGACCCAGTACTTC.

The V and J genes are TRBV6-1 and TRBJ1-1; no clear D gene. The CDR3 is 13 amino acids. Germline lookup yields CDR1 MNHNS and CDR2 SASEGT. Trimming removed 1 base from V and 4 bases from J, with 7 bases in between. The CDR3 sequence: CASSEGGATEAFF. DNA for the CDR3: TGTGCCAGCAGTGAAGGGGGAGCCACTGAAGCTTTCTTT.

V usage is TRBV5-1 and J usage is TRBJ1-5; D perhaps matches TRBD1 (6 bases). CDR1 is SGHRS, CDR2 YFSETQ, per germline. The CDR3 is 14 residues long. V was clipped by 4 bases and J by 3 bases, with 11 bases between them. CDR3 residues: CASSLTGNNQPQHF. The CDR3, as DNA: TGCGCCAGCAGCCTGACAGGTAACAATCAGCCCCAGCATTTT. The complete variable domain, with remaining parts taken from reference TRBV5-1 and TRBJ1-5, reads KAGVTQTPRYLIKTRGQQVTLSCSPISGHRSVSWYQQTPGQGLQFLFEYFSETQRNKGNFPGRFSGRQFSNSRSEMNVSTLELGDSALYLCASSLTGNNQPQHFGDGTRLSIL.

This sequence joins TRBV7-3 and TRBJ1-1; TRBD1 is a possible D gene (5 bases). Germline assignment: CDR1 SGHTA and CDR2 FQGTGA. The CDR3 spans 14 residues. The V end was cut by 1 base, the J end by 3 bases, with 9 bases between. The CDR3 protein is CASSLRGPDTEAFF. The CDR3 DNA reads TGTGCCAGCAGCTTAAGGGGCCCCGACACTGAAGCTTTCTTT.

The J gene is TRBJ1-6, the V gene TRBV5-8; D not certain. CDR3 length: 15 amino acids. V was clipped by 4 bases and J by 5 bases, with 13 bases between them. Germline V gene sequence: CDR1 SGHTS, CDR2 YDEGEE. For the CDR3, the DNA is TGTGCCAGCAGCGCCGTGAAGGCGCATAATTCACCCCTCCACTTT. Amino acid sequence: CASSAVKAHNSPLHF.

J is TRBJ2-1 and V is TRBV12-3 or TRBV12-4; D is perhaps TRBD2 (5 bases). V shed 7 bases and J shed 6 bases, with 13 bases lying between them. The CDR3 covers 13 residues. This CDR3 reads CASNLGVRNEQFF. In DNA, the CDR3 is TGTGCCAGCAACCTCGGGGTACGCAATGAGCAGTTCTTC.

The chain combines TRBV5-1 with TRBJ1-4; D gene unclear. The CDR3 contains 14 residues. Trimming stripped 0 bases from V and 2 bases from J, with 5 bases between. CDR1 and CDR2 from the germline V gene are SGHRS and YFSETQ. The CDR3: CASSLADTNEKLFF. CDR3 coding DNA: TGCGCCAGCAGCTTGGCGGATACTAATGAAAAACTGTTTTTT.

This clone appeared once. V gene TRBV2 combines with J gene TRBJ2-3, with 9 positions matching TRBD1. Germline values: CDR1 SNHLY, CDR2 FYNNEI. This CDR3 comprises 14 residues. V lost 6 bases, J lost 3 bases, and 4 bases stayed unmatched. The CDR3, as DNA: TGTGCCAGCAGCGAGGACAGGGGTACAGATACGCAGTATTTT. Translation gives CASSEDRGTDTQYF. Based on the CDR3 plus reference TRBV2 and TRBJ2-3, the full variable domain is EPEVTQTPSHQVTQMGQEVILRCVPISNHLYFYWYRQILGQKVEFLVSFYNNEISEKSEIFDDQFSVERPDGSNFTLKIRSTKLEDSAMYFCASSEDRGTDTQYFGPGTRLTVL.

CDR3 protein: CAWASSGNTIYF. CDR3 coding DNA: TGTGCCTGGGCCAGCTCTGGAAACACCATATATTTT. The genes are TRBV30 and TRBJ1-3; D is unresolved. CDR1 and CDR2 from the germline V gene are GTSNPN and SVGIG (reference sequence). This CDR3 has 12 amino acids. The V end was cut by 5 bases, the J end by 0 bases, with 5 bases between.

This chain uses TRBV6-5 with TRBJ2-7; TRBD2 is a possible D gene (6 bases). V gave up 5 bases and J gave up 0 bases, with 11 bases separating them. The CDR3 runs to 14 residues. Germline CDR1 MNHEY, CDR2 SVGAGI. CDR3 nucleotide sequence: TGTGCCAGCAGTCCCGGGGGTCTCTCCTACGAGCAGTACTTC. Translation: CASSPGGLSYEQYF.

The CDR3, as DNA: TGTGCCAGCAGCCAAGCCCAGGGGGGGTCACCCCTCCACTTT. Its translation is CASSQAQGGSPLHF. The V call is TRBV3-1 (or the pseudogene TRBV3-2), the J call TRBJ1-6; 7 bases fit TRBD1. With V trimmed by 1 base and J by 10 bases, 4 bases remained unmatched. The CDR3 totals 14 residues. CDR1 LGHDT and CDR2 YNNKEL come from the germline V gene (reference sequence).

The gene calls are TRBV2 and TRBJ1-5; possibly TRBD1 for D (6 bases). The length of the CDR3 is 15 residues. V was shortened by 6 bases and J by 4 bases, with 16 bases between the two germline ends. Germline CDR1 SNHLY, CDR2 FYNNEI. The CDR3 sequence: CASRGTGGTNQPQHF. In DNA form, the CDR3 reads TGTGCCAGCAGGGGCACTGGAGGGACAAATCAGCCCCAGCATTTT.

CDR3 region: CASSLAITAGQETQYF. CDR3 in DNA: TGTGCCAGCAGCTTGGCCATCACTGCGGGGCAAGAGACCCAGTACTTC. The rearrangement links TRBV5-4 to TRBJ2-5; tentative D call: TRBD2 (6 bases). V was shortened by 0 bases and J by 2 bases, with 14 bases between the two germline ends. This CDR3 comprises 16 residues. Germline V gives CDR1 SGHNT, CDR2 YYREEE (reference sequence).

The chain employs TRBV19 and TRBJ1-4; possibly TRBD1 for D (6 bases). The CDR3 runs to 16 residues. The germline V and J ends were trimmed by 7 bases and 3 bases, with 18 bases remaining between them. CDR1 is LNHDA and CDR2 is SQIVND in the germline V gene (reference sequence). CDR3 bases: TGTGCCAGTACCTCTCCCTCACAGGGAGCTAATGAAAAACTGTTTTTT. Translation: CASTSPSQGANEKLFF.

The rearrangement uses TRBV6-5 and TRBJ1-2; D is undetermined. Per germline, CDR1 MNHEY and CDR2 SVGAGI. The CDR3 is 15 amino acids. The V and J ends lost 6 bases and 4 bases respectively, with 18 bases between them. As DNA, the CDR3 is TGTGCCAGCAGGCGACGGCTCGACCGCTTCTATGGCTACACCTTC. It codes for CASRRRLDRFYGYTF.

The V call is TRBV28, the J call TRBJ1-2; no firm D call. The V gene's germline CDR1 is MDHEN and CDR2 SYDVKM. V lost 3 bases to trimming and J lost 8 bases, with 13 bases between them. The CDR3 consists of 13 residues. The DNA of the CDR3 is TGTGCCAGCAGTTTTGGCCGCCCGGGGGGCTACACCTTC. It is translated as CASSFGRPGGYTF.

V usage is TRBV12-5 and J usage is TRBJ1-6; 8 bases are a match to TRBD1. The V segment lost 0 bases and the J segment 9 bases; nucleotides outside the gene matches: 10. This CDR3 is 17 amino acids long. In germline, CDR1 is LGHNT, CDR2 FRNRAP. The CDR3 nucleotides read TGTGCTAGTGGTTTGGTACGATCAGGGGGCGCGGGTTCACCCCTCCACTTT. Translating it yields CASGLVRSGGAGSPLHF. The full variable domain, completed using reference TRBV12-5 and TRBJ1-6, is DARVTQTPRHKVTEMGQEVTMRCQPILGHNTVFWYRQTMMQGLELLAYFRNRAPLDDSGMPKDRFSAEMPDATLATLKIQPSEPRDSAVYFCASGLVRSGGAGSPLHFGNGTRLTVT.